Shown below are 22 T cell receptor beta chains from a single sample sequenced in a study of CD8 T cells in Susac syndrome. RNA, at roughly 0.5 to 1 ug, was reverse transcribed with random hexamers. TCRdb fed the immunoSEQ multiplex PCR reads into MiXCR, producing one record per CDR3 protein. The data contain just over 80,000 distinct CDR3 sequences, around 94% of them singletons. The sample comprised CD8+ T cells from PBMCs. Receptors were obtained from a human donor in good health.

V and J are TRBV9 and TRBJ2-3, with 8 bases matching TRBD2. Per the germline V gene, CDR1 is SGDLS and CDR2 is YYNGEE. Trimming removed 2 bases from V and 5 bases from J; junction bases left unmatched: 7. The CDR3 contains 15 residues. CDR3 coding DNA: TGTGCCAGCAGCGTCCCCAGCGGGGGCGTAGATACGCAGTATTTT. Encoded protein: CASSVPSGGVDTQYF.

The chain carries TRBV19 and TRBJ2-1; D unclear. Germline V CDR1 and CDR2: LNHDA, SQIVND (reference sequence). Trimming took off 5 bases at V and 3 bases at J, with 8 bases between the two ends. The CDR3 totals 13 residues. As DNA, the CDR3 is TGTGCCAGTAGTTGGACGGACTACAATGAGCAGTTCTTC. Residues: CASSWTDYNEQFF.

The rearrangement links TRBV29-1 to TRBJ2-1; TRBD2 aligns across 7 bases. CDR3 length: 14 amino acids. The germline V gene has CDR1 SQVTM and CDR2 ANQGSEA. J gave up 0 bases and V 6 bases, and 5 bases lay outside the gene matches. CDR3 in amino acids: CSVGDYGSYNEQFF. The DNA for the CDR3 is TGCAGCGTCGGGGACTACGGCTCCTACAATGAGCAGTTCTTC.

The CDR3 loop is CASSLLGTAPFSGANVLTF. In DNA, the CDR3 is TGTGCCAGCAGTTTACTGGGGACCGCTCCTTTCTCTGGGGCCAACGTCCTGACTTTC. The V and J genes are TRBV28 and TRBJ2-6; D assignment may be TRBD1 or TRBD2 (5 bases each). The CDR3 loop spans 19 amino acids. The germline CDR1 and CDR2 sequences are MDHEN and SYDVKM. Between the trimmed V and J ends, which lost 2 bases and 0 bases, there was a span of 17 bases.

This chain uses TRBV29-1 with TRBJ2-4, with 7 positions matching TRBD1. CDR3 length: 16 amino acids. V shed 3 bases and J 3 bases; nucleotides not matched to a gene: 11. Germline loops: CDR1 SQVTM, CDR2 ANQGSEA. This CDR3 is CSVEGQLFRGKNIQYF. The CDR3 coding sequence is TGCAGCGTTGAGGGACAGCTCTTTAGGGGCAAAAACATTCAGTACTTC. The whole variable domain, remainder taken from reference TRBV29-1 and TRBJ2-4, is SAVISQKPSRDICQRGTSLTIQCQVDSQVTMMFWYRQQPGQSLTLIATANQGSEATYESGFVIDKFPISRPNLTFSTLTVSNMSPEDSSIYLCSVEGQLFRGKNIQYFGAGTRLSVL.

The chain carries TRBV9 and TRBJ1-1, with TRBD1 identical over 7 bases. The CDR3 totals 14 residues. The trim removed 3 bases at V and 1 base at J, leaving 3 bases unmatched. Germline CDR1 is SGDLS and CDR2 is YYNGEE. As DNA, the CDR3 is TGTGCCAGCAGCGCAGGACAGGCGAACACTGAAGCTTTCTTT. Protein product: CASSAGQANTEAFF.

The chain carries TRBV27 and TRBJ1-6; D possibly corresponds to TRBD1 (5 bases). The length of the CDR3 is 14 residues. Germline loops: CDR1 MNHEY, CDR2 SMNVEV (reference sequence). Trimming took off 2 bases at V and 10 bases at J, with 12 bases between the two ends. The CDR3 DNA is TGTGCCAGCAGTTTAAGTTTTTGGGGGTCACCCCTCCACTTT. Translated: CASSLSFWGSPLHF.

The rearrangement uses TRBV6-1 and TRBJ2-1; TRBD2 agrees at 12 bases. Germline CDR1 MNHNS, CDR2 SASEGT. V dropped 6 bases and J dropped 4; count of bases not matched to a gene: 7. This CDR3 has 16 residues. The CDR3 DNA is TGTGCCAGCAGCCGATCTAGCGGGGGGGTGTACAATGAGCAGTTCTTC. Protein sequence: CASSRSSGGVYNEQFF.

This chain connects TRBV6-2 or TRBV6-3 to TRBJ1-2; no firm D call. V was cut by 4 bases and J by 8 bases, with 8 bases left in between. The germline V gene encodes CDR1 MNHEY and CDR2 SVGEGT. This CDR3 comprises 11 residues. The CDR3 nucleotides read TGTGCCAGCAGTTTTGGACGAGGCTACACCTTC. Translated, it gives CASSFGRGYTF.

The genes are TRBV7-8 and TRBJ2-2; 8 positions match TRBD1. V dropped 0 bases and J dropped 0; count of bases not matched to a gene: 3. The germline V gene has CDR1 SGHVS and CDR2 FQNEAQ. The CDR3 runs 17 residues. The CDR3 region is CASSLARQGTNTGELFF. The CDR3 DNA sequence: TGTGCCAGCAGCTTAGCCCGACAGGGGACGAACACCGGGGAGCTGTTTTTT.

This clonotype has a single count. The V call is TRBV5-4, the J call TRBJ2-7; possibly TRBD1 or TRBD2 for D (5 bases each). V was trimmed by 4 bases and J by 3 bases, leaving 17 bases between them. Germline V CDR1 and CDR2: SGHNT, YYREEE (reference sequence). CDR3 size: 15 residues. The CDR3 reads CASSDGTEENYEQYF. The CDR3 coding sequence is TGTGCCAGCAGCGACGGGACGGAGGAAAACTACGAGCAGTACTTC.

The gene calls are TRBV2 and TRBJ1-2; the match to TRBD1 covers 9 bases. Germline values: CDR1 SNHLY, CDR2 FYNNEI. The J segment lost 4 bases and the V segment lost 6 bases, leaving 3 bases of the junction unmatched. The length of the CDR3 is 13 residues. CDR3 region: CASRRQGVYGYTF. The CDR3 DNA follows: TGTGCCAGCAGAAGACAGGGGGTCTATGGCTACACCTTC.

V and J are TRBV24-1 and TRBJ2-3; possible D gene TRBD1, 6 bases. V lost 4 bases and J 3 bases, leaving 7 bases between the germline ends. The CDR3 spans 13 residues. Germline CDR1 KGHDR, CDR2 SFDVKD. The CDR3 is CATSEGQTDTQYF. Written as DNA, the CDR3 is TGTGCCACCAGTGAAGGACAGACAGATACGCAGTATTTT.

CDR3 sequence reads: CASSTAVGTYGYTF. Written as DNA, the CDR3 is TGCGCCAGCAGCACGGCAGTCGGAACTTATGGCTACACCTTC. The chain employs TRBV4-1 and TRBJ1-2; D not certain. CDR3 length equals 14 residues. The V end lost 5 bases, the J end lost 5 bases, and 15 bases lay between the germline ends. CDR1 is MGHRA, CDR2 YSYEKL, per germline.

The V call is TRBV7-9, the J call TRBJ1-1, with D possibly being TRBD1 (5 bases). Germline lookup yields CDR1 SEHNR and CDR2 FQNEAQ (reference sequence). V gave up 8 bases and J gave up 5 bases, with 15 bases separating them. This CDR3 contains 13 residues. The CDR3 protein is CASAGRVTTEAFF. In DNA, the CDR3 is TGTGCCAGCGCCGGCAGGGTGACAACTGAAGCTTTCTTT.

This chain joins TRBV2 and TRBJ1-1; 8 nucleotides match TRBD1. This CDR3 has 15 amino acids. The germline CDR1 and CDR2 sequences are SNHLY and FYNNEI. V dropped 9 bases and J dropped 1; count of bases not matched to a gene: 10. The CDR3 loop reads CARPSGTGTNTEAFF. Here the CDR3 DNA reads TGTGCCAGACCTTCTGGGACAGGTACGAACACTGAAGCTTTCTTT.

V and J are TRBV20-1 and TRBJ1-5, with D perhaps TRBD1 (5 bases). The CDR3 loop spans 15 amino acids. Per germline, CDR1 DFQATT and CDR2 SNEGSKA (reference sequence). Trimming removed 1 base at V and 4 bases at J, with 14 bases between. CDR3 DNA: TGCAGTGCTAGAGTTCTGGGGTGGGGGAATCAGCCCCAGCATTTT. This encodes CSARVLGWGNQPQHF.

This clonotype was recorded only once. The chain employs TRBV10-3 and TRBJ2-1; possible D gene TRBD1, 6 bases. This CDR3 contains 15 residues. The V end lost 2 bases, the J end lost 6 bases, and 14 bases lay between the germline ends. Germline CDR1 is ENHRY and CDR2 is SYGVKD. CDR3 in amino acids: CAISETGLGGNEQFF. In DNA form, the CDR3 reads TGTGCCATCAGTGAGACAGGGTTAGGTGGCAATGAGCAGTTCTTC.

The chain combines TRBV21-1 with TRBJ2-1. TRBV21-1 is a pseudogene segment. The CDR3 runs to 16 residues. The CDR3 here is CASSQKKGSSYNEQFF. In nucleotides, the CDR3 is TGTGCCAGCAGCCAAAAGAAGGGGAGCTCCTACAATGAGCAGTTCTTC.

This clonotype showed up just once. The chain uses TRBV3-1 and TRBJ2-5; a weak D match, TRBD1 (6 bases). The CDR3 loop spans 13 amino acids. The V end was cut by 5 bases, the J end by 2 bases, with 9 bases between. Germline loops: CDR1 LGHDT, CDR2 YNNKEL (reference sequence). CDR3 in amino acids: CASSDDRQETQYF. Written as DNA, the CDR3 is TGTGCCAGCAGCGACGACAGGCAAGAGACCCAGTACTTC.

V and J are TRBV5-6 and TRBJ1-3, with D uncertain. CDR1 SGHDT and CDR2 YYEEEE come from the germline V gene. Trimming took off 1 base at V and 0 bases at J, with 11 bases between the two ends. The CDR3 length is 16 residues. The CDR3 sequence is CASSLNPGFSGNTIYF. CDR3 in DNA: TGTGCCAGCAGCTTGAATCCCGGCTTCTCTGGAAACACCATATATTTT.

CDR3 sequence reads: CASSYSDTQYF. Here the CDR3 DNA reads TGTGCCAGCAGTTACTCAGATACGCAGTATTTT. This rearrangement joins TRBV6-5 to TRBJ2-3; D is unresolved. This CDR3 contains 11 residues. V was trimmed by 0 bases and J by 5 bases, leaving 0 bases between them. Germline lookup yields CDR1 MNHEY and CDR2 SVGAGI.